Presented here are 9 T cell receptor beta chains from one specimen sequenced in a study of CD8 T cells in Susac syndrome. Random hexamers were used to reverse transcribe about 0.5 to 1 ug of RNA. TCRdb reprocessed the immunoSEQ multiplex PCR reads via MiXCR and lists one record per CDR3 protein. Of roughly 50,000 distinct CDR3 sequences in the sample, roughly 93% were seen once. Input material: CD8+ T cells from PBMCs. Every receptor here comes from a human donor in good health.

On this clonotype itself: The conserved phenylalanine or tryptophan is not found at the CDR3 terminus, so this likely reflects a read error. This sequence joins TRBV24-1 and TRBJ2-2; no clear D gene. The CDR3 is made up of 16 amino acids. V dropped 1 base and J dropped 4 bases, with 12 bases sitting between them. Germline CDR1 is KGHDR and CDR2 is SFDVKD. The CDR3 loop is CATSDFPKDGTGELFL. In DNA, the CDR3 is TGTGCCACCAGTGATTTCCCAAAGGATGGCACCGGGGAGCTGTTTCTT.

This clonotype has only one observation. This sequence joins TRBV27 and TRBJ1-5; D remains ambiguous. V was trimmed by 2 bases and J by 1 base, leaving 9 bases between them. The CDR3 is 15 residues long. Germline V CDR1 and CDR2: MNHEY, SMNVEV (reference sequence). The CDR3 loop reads CASSLGPLSNQPQHF. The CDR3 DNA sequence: TGTGCCAGCAGTTTAGGACCGCTAAGCAATCAGCCCCAGCATTTT.

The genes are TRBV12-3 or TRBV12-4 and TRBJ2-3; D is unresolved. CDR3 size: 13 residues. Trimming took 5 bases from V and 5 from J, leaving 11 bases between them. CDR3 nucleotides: TGTGCCAGCAGTCCCGACTGGGTAGATACGCAGTATTTT. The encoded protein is CASSPDWVDTQYF.

Here the CDR3 DNA reads TGTGCCAGCAGTGACGATCCAGCGGGAGTTTTAAATGAGCAGTTCTTC. It translates to CASSDDPAGVLNEQFF. The V call is TRBV6-1, the J call TRBJ2-1; 8 positions agree with TRBD2. V dropped 3 bases and J dropped 7; count of bases not matched to a gene: 11. CDR3 length equals 16 residues. CDR1 is MNHNS and CDR2 is SASEGT in the germline V gene.

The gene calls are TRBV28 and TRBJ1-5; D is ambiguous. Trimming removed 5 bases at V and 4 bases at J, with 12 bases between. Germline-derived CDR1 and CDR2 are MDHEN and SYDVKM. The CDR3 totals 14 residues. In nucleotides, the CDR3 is TGTGCCAGCAGTAGTATAAGGGAGAATCAGCCCCAGCATTTT. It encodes CASSSIRENQPQHF.

CDR3 sequence reads: CASSYGQTLDQYF. The DNA of the CDR3 is TGTGCCAGCAGTTATGGACAGACCTTAGATCAGTACTTC. The chain has TRBV6-5 and TRBJ2-7; maybe TRBD1 (6 bases). V was trimmed by 3 bases and J by 10 bases, leaving 16 bases between them. The germline gives CDR1 MNHEY, CDR2 SVGAGI. This CDR3 has 13 amino acids.

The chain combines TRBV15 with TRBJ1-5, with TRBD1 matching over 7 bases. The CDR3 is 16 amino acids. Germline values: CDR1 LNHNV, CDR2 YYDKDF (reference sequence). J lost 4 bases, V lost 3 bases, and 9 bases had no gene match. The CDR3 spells CATSSRQGGVNQPQHF. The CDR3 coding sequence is TGTGCCACCAGCAGTAGACAGGGAGGAGTAAATCAGCCCCAGCATTTT.

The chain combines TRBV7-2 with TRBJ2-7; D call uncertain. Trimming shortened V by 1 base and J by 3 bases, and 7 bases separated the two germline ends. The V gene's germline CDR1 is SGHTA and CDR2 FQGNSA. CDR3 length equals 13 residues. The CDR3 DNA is TGTGCCAGCAGCTTAGATGCAGGCTACGAGCAGTACTTC. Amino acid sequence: CASSLDAGYEQYF.

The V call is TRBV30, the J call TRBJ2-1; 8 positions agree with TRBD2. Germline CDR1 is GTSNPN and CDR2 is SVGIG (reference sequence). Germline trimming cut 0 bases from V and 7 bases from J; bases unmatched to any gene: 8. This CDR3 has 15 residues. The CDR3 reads CAWSVGPPGGNEQFF. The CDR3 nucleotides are TGTGCCTGGAGTGTCGGACCACCGGGGGGGAATGAGCAGTTCTTC.